A selection of T cell receptor beta chains follows, all from one sample in a study of blood T cells in healthy people across ages. TCRdb independently ran MiXCR on the 5' RACE reads; one entry per CDR3 protein. The sample yields under 1 million distinct CDR3 sequences, more than 40% seen once. What was sequenced was blood. These receptors were collected from a man between 60 and 75 years old in good health. The CDR3 runs from the conserved cysteine through the conserved F or W. Fields, in order: CDR3 protein, CDR3 DNA, V gene, D gene, clone size, J gene. The D gene is left open where the match is weak. The listing skips clone size in some rows; elsewhere it reads once, few, many or a size class.

CDR3 protein: CASIPGSSYDEQFF
CDR3 DNA: TGTGCCAGCATTCCAGGGTCTTCCTACGATGAGCAGTTCTTC
V gene: TRBV6-1
D gene: .
clone size: .
J gene: TRBJ2-1

CDR3 protein: CASSFASQPQHF
CDR3 DNA: TGTGCCAGCAGTTTTGCGAGTCAGCCCCAGCATTTT
V gene: TRBV28
D gene: .
clone size: .
J gene: TRBJ1-5

CDR3 protein: CASVILIAGVWETQYF
CDR3 DNA: TGTGCCAGCGTAATACTCATAGCGGGGGTATGGGAGACCCAGTACTTC
V gene: TRBV7-2
D gene: TRBD2
clone size: many
J gene: TRBJ2-5

CDR3 protein: CASIPRGGTLNNEQFF
CDR3 DNA: TGTGCCAGCATCCCTAGGGGGGGCACCCTTAACAATGAGCAGTTCTTC
V gene: TRBV7-2
D gene: .
clone size: few
J gene: TRBJ2-1

CDR3 protein: CSARVRGDSPLHF
CDR3 DNA: TGCAGTGCTAGAGTCAGGGGTGATTCACCCCTCCACTTT
V gene: TRBV20-1
D gene: .
clone size: .
J gene: TRBJ1-6

CDR3 protein: CASSLTAGLRGDEQFF
CDR3 DNA: TGTGCCAGCAGCTTAACGGCGGGATTGAGGGGCGATGAGCAGTTCTTC
V gene: TRBV7-9
D gene: .
clone size: .
J gene: TRBJ2-1

CDR3 protein: CASSSGGGISTDTQYF
CDR3 DNA: TGTGCCAGCAGCTCGGGGGGCGGAATAAGCACAGATACGCAGTATTTT
V gene: TRBV7-9
D gene: .
clone size: .
J gene: TRBJ2-3

CDR3 protein: CASRLGVNTEAFF
CDR3 DNA: TGTGCCAGCAGACTAGGGGTGAACACTGAAGCTTTCTTT
V gene: TRBV28
D gene: .
clone size: few
J gene: TRBJ1-1

CDR3 protein: CATSRDLTMGFYEQFF
CDR3 DNA: TGTGCCACCAGCAGAGATCTAACAATGGGTTTCTATGAGCAGTTCTTC
V gene: TRBV15
D gene: .
clone size: .
J gene: TRBJ2-1

CDR3 protein: CASSQPGLVGPETQYF
CDR3 DNA: TGCGCCAGCAGCCAACCGGGACTAGTAGGACCCGAGACCCAGTACTTC
V gene: TRBV4-1
D gene: TRBD2
clone size: few
J gene: TRBJ2-5

CDR3 protein: CASSTGDRASPLHF
CDR3 DNA: TGTGCCAGCAGCACGGGGGACAGGGCCTCACCCCTCCACTTT
V gene: TRBV11-2
D gene: TRBD1
clone size: few
J gene: TRBJ1-6

CDR3 protein: CASSNRDRPYEQYF
CDR3 DNA: TGTGCCAGCAGTAACCGGGACCGACCCTACGAGCAGTACTTC
V gene: TRBV6-5
D gene: .
clone size: few
J gene: TRBJ2-7

CDR3 protein: CASSLGIGMNTEAFF
CDR3 DNA: TGCGCCAGCAGCCTAGGGATTGGAATGAACACTGAAGCTTTCTTT
V gene: TRBV4-3
D gene: .
clone size: few
J gene: TRBJ1-1

CDR3 protein: CASSEGTGGASYEQYF
CDR3 DNA: TGTGCCAGCAGTGAGGGGACAGGGGGCGCATCCTACGAGCAGTACTTC
V gene: TRBV2
D gene: TRBD1
clone size: .
J gene: TRBJ2-7

CDR3 protein: CAGRPNQGQGANGYTF
CDR3 DNA: TGTGCCGGCAGACCCAACCAGGGACAGGGGGCTAATGGCTACACCTTC
V gene: TRBV6-5
D gene: TRBD1
clone size: .
J gene: TRBJ1-2

CDR3 protein: CASSLFPGQETQYF
CDR3 DNA: TGTGCCAGCAGCCTATTCCCCGGACAAGAGACCCAGTACTTC
V gene: TRBV5-5
D gene: .
clone size: .
J gene: TRBJ2-5

CDR3 protein: CAWSSRDHEYF
CDR3 DNA: TGTGCCTGGAGTTCCCGGGACCACGAGTACTTC
V gene: TRBV30
D gene: .
clone size: few
J gene: TRBJ2-4

CDR3 protein: CASSLLGGGTGGYNEQYF
CDR3 DNA: TGTGCCAGCAGCTTATTAGGGGGCGGGACAGGAGGCTACAATGAGCAGTACTTC
V gene: TRBV7-6
D gene: TRBD1
clone size: .
J gene: TRBJ2-7

CDR3 protein: CASSLNVQETQYF
CDR3 DNA: TGTGCCAGCAGTTTAAACGTACAAGAGACCCAGTACTTC
V gene: TRBV27
D gene: .
clone size: few
J gene: TRBJ2-5